This T cell receptor (beta chain) was identified in a study of Graves' ophthalmopathy and Graves' hyperthyroidism. Study background: No progression to ophthalmopathy over 18 months defined stable hyperthyroidism. Whole-study findings and limits: It was with about 71% sensitivity and about 73% specificity that the model predicted ophthalmopathy progression. A roughly 83% specificity and around 90% sensitivity were achieved by a 13-signature model that separated ophthalmopathy from stable hyperthyroidism.

A note on this clonotype: The antigen is not known. A much larger clone differs from this one at a single base, so this may be a read error.

Amplified TCR beta CDR3 regions were obtained using RNA transcripts as template. HTBI primers served in a first-round RT-PCR, which a second-round multiplex PCR followed. TCRdb called the multiplex PCR reads again in MiXCR, with one record for every CDR3 protein. The table includes about 1.1 million distinct CDR3 sequences, about 36% detected once. The CDR3 has 18 residues. V lost 9 bases to trimming and J lost 5 bases, with 31 bases between them. Per the germline V gene, CDR1 is LNHDA and CDR2 is SQIVND (reference sequence). Ineligible for inclusion were patients with other autoimmune diseases, uncontrolled infections, pregnancy or lactation.

The sequencing sample was made of peripheral blood or thyroid tissue (not recorded which). The TCR originated in an adult man with Graves' hyperthyroidism. The chain recombines TRBV19 with TRBJ1-2; D is perhaps TRBD1 (6 bases). Here the CDR3 reads CASSEYRDRRLGNYGYTF. For the CDR3, the DNA is TGTGCCAGCAGTGAATACAGGGATCGACGGTTAGGGAATTATGGCTACACCTTC.